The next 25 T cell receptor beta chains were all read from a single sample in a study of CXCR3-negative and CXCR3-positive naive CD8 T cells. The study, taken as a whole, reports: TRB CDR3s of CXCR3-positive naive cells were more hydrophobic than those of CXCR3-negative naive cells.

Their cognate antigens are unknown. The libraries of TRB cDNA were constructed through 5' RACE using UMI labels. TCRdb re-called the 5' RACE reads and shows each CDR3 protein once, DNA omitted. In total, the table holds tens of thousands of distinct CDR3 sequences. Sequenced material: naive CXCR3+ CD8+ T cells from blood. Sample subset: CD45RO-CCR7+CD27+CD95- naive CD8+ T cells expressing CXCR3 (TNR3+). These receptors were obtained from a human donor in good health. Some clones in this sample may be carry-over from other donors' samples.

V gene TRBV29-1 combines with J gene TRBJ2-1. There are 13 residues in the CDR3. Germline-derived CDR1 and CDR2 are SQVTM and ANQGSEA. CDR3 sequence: CSVEDMTPNEQFF.

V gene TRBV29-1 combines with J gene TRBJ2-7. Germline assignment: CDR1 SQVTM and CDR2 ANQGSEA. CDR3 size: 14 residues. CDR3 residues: CSVKAPTSSYEQYF.

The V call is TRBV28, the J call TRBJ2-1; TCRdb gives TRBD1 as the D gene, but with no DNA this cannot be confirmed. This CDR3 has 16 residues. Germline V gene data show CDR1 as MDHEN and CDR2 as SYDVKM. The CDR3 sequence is CASKPPLGQGYNEQFF.

CDR3 in amino acids: CASSPGVGTSYEQYF. This chain connects TRBV28 to TRBJ2-7; TCRdb reports TRBD1, a call that lacks DNA to check it against. The CDR3 has 15 amino acids. Germline loops: CDR1 MDHEN, CDR2 SYDVKM.

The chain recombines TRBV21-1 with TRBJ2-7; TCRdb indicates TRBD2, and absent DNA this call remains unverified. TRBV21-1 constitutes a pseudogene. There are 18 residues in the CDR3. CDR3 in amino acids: CASSKLAQRPRSSYEQYF.

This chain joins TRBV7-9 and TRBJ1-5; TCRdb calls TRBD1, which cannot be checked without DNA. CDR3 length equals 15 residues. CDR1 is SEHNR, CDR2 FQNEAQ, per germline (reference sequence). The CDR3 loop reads CASSRQGTENQPQHF. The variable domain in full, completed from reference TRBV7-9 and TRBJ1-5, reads DTGVSQNPRHKITKRGQNVTFRCDPISEHNRLYWYRQTLGQGPEFLTYFQNEAQLEKSRLLSDRFSAERPKGSFSTLEIQRTEQGDSAMYLCASSRQGTENQPQHFGDGTRLSIL.

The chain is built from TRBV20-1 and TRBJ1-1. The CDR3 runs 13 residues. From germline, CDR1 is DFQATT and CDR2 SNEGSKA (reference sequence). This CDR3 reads CSARDSGITEAFF.

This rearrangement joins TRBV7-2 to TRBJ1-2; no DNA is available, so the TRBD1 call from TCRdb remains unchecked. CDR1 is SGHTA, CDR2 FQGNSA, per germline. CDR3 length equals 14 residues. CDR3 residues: CASSLGQGDYGYTF.

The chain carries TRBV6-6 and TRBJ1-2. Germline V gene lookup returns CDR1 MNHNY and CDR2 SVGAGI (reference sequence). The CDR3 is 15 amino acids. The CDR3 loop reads CASSQTGTAIKGYTF.

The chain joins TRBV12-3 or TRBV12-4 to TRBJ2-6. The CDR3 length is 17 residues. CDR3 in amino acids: CASSLGSSSSGANVLTF.

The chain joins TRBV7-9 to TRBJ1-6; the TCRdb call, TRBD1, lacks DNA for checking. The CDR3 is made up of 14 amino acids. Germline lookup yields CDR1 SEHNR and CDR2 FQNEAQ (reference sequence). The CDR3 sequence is CASLPTGINSPLHF.

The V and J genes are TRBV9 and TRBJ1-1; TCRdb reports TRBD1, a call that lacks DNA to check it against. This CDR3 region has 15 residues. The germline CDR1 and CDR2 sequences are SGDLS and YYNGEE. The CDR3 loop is CASSVGSGADTEAFF.

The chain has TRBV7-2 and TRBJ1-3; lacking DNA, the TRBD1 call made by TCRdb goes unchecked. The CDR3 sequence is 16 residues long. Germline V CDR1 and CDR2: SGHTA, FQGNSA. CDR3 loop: CASSFFQGISGNTIYF.

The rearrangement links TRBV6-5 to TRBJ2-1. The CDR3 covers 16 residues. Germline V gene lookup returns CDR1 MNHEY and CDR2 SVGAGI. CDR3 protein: CASSYLGERSYNEQFF.

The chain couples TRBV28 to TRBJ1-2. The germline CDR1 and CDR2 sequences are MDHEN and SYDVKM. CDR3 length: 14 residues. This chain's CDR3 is CASSDNRIHYGYTF.

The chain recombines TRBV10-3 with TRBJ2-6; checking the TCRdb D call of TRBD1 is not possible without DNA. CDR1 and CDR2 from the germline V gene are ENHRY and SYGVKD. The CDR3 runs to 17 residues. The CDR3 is CAISALGRRSGANVLTF.

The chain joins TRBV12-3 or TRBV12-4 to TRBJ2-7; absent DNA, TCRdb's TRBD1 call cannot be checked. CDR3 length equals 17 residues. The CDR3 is CASSLAPGQGPIYEQYF.

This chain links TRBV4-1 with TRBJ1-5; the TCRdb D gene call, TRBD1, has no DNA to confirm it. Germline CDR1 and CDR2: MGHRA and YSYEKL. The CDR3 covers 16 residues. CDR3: CASSQSWDRGNQPQHF.

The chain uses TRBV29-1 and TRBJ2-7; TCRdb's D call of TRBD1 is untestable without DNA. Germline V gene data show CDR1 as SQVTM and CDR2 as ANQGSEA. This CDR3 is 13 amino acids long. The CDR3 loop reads CSVDGGYSYEQYF.

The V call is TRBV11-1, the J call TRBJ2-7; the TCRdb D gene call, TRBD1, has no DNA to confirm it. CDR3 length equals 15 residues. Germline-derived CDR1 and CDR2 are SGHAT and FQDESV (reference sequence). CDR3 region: CASGRTPGQGDEQYF.

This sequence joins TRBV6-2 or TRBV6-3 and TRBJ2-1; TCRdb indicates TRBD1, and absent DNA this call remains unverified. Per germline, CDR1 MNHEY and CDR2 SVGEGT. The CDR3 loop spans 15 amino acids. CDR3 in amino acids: CASRHDRGQYNEQFF.

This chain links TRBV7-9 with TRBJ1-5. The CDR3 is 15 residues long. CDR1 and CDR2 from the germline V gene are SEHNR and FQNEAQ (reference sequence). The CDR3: CASSFTGVSNQPQHF.

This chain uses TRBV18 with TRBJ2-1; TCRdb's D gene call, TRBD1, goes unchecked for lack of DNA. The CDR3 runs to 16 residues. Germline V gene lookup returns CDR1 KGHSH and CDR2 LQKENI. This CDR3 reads CASSMTGESSYNEQFF.

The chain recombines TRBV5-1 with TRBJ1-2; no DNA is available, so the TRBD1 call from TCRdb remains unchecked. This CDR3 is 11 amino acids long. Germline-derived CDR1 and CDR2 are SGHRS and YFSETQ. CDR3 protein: CASSGGDGYTF.

The CDR3 protein is CASSETRRPTDTQYF. The genes are TRBV28 and TRBJ2-3; TCRdb returns TRBD2, unconfirmable since there is no DNA. Looked up from germline, CDR1 is MDHEN and CDR2 is SYDVKM. The CDR3 extends over 15 amino acids. The full variable domain, completed using reference TRBV28 and TRBJ2-3, is DVKVTQSSRYLVKRTGEKVFLECVQDMDHENMFWYRQDPGLGLRLIYFSYDVKMKEKGDIPEGYSVSREKKERFSLILESASTNQTSMYLCASSETRRPTDTQYFGPGTRLTVL.